A single sample gave rise to the 31 T cell receptor beta chains below, sequenced in a study of metastatic and nonmetastatic thyroid tumors. Not a single patient had been given any form of treatment at any point before undergoing thyroid surgery. TCRdb reanalyzed the PCR reads via MiXCR. The sample records just under 45,000 clones, 3% to 3.5% being singletons. Input material: blood. The receptors here all came from a female donor with papillary thyroid cancer or a benign thyroid nodule (not recorded which). Some clones in this sample may be carry-over from other donors' samples.

The chain has TRBV7-9 and TRBJ2-1; D is undetermined. Germline CDR1 reads SEHNR; CDR2 reads FQNEAQ (reference sequence). The CDR3 runs 13 residues. V was cut by 4 bases and J by 8 bases, with 12 bases left in between. The CDR3 bases are TGTGCCAGCAGCTACCTACGTGGCGATGAGCAGTTCTTC. Protein product: CASSYLRGDEQFF.

Ten or more counts support this clone. The chain has TRBV6-1 and TRBJ2-1, with 7 bases fitting TRBD2. This CDR3 region has 17 residues. V trimming: 5 bases; J trimming: 0 bases; junction bases outside the gene matches: 10. The V gene's germline CDR1 is MNHNS and CDR2 SASEGT. The CDR3 sequence is CASSLGGLAASYNEQFF. CDR3 DNA sequence: TGTGCCAGCAGTCTAGGAGGGCTAGCGGCCTCCTACAATGAGCAGTTCTTC.

The CDR3 nucleotides read TGTGCCAGCAGTGTTCGACAGGGGACCTTTGTCGGAGCTTTCTTT. This translates into CASSVRQGTFVGAFF. The rearrangement links TRBV6-1 to TRBJ1-1; TRBD1 matches 8 bases. This CDR3 has 15 residues. V shed 4 bases, J shed 10 bases, and the junction held 14 bases outside the gene matches. CDR1 MNHNS and CDR2 SASEGT come from the germline V gene.

This clone has a count of ten or more. The chain's CDR3 is CSAWTNNEQFF. The CDR3 DNA is TGCAGCGCGTGGACTAACAATGAGCAGTTCTTC. The chain recombines TRBV29-1 with TRBJ2-1, with a tentative D call TRBD2 (6 bases). The V gene's germline CDR1 is SQVTM and CDR2 ANQGSEA. The CDR3 runs 11 residues. V lost 7 bases, J lost 5 bases, and 9 bases lay in between.

The table lists this clone with many counts. It may be a read error: a sequence one base away is much more abundant. The chain combines TRBV6-2 or TRBV6-3 with TRBJ2-2; D perhaps matches TRBD2 (6 bases). From germline, CDR1 is MNHEY and CDR2 SVGEGT. CDR3 length: 13 amino acids. Deletions cut 7 bases from V and 6 bases from J, with 12 bases between. DNA of the CDR3: TGTGCCAGCAAGACGGGGGAGGCCGGGGAGCTGTTTTTT. Translation: CASKTGEAGELFF.

This clone was picked up many times. The chain combines TRBV24-1 with TRBJ1-2; 7 bases are shared with TRBD1. Germline values: CDR1 KGHDR, CDR2 SFDVKD. V was clipped by 2 bases and J by 2 bases; unmatched bases: 1. The CDR3 covers 14 residues. This chain's CDR3 is CATSDSTGNYGYTF. DNA for the CDR3: TGTGCCACCAGTGATTCGACAGGGAACTATGGCTACACCTTC.

This chain links TRBV27 with TRBJ1-6; no clear D gene. The CDR3 is 16 amino acids. V shed 2 bases and J shed 7 bases, with 15 bases lying between them. Germline-derived CDR1 and CDR2 are MNHEY and SMNVEV (reference sequence). The CDR3 loop is CASSLMGQQRNSPLHF. The CDR3 coding sequence is TGTGCCAGCAGTTTAATGGGTCAGCAAAGAAATTCACCCCTCCACTTT.

The table lists this clone with a few counts. At one end, the junction sequence differs from germline, possibly due to a read error. The chain uses TRBV6-1 and TRBJ2-1; 10 nucleotides line up with TRBD2. The CDR3 consists of 14 residues. Germline V gene lookup returns CDR1 MNHNS and CDR2 SASEGT. CDR3 DNA: TGTGCCAGCAAGGGACTAGCGCGATACAATGAACAGTTCTTC. As protein: CASKGLARYNEQFF.

Many counts were recorded for this clone. Compared with germline, one end of the junction differs, possibly owing to a read error. This chain links TRBV7-6 with TRBJ2-1; D not certain. The germline gives CDR1 SGHVS, CDR2 FNYEAQ. This CDR3 has 17 amino acids. CDR3 residues: CASSLVPRPSSYNEQLF. The CDR3 bases are TGTGCCAGCAGCTTAGTGCCCCGACCGAGCTCCTACAATGAGCAGCTCTTC.

This chain links TRBV6-1 with TRBJ2-7, with 13 nucleotides matching TRBD2. This CDR3 is built from 18 residues. CDR1 and CDR2 from the germline V gene are MNHNS and SASEGT. J was trimmed by 2 bases and V by 8 bases; bases with no gene match: 15. The CDR3 coding sequence is TGTGCCAGCCGGTCGGACCCAAGGACTAGCGGGGGCACCTACGAGCAGTACTTC. It codes for CASRSDPRTSGGTYEQYF.

This clone was seen many times. V usage is TRBV30 and J usage is TRBJ2-6; D is possibly TRBD2 (6 bases). The CDR3 loop spans 14 amino acids. Germline CDR1 GTSNPN, CDR2 SVGIG (reference sequence). Trimming cost V 2 bases and J 2 bases, with 7 bases left between them. This CDR3 is CAWSPGAGANVLTF. CDR3 coding DNA: TGTGCCTGGAGTCCGGGGGCTGGGGCCAACGTCCTGACTTTC.

This clone was found many times. The chain has TRBV6-1 and TRBJ1-2, with TRBD1 matching 7 bases. CDR3 length: 14 amino acids. The V and J ends lost 6 bases and 8 bases, in that order; junction bases with no gene match: 12. The germline V gene has CDR1 MNHNS and CDR2 SASEGT. CDR3 loop: CASSQNDRVGGYTF. CDR3 in DNA: TGTGCCAGCAGCCAAAACGACAGGGTTGGCGGCTACACCTTC.

V usage is TRBV6-2 or TRBV6-3 and J usage is TRBJ2-5, with D tentatively TRBD2 (5 bases). V lost 6 bases, J lost 2 bases, and 7 bases lay in between. The CDR3 has 12 amino acids. From germline, CDR1 is MNHEY and CDR2 SVGEGT. CDR3: CASRSGQETQYF. The CDR3 DNA reads TGTGCCAGCAGGTCGGGGCAAGAGACCCAGTACTTC.

This clone was counted many times. The genes are TRBV20-1 and TRBJ1-2, with no clear D. V was clipped by 0 bases and J by 2 bases, with 10 bases between them. Per germline, CDR1 DFQATT and CDR2 SNEGSKA (reference sequence). The CDR3 sequence is 14 residues long. Here the CDR3 reads CSARDPGSNYGYTF. CDR3 nucleotide sequence: TGCAGTGCTAGAGATCCGGGCAGCAACTATGGCTACACCTTC.

Many counts were recorded for this clone. The chain joins TRBV19 to TRBJ2-2, with D unresolved. The CDR3 has 15 amino acids. V shed 6 bases and J shed 0 bases, with 11 bases lying between them. Germline V gene sequence: CDR1 LNHDA, CDR2 SQIVND (reference sequence). The CDR3 DNA reads as TGTGCCAGTAGCTCTATGCTATCGAACACCGGGGAGCTGTTTTTT. This translates into CASSSMLSNTGELFF.

This clone appeared many times. This rearrangement joins TRBV20-1 to TRBJ1-5; D call uncertain. Germline V gene lookup returns CDR1 DFQATT and CDR2 SNEGSKA (reference sequence). CDR3 length: 14 residues. V dropped 3 bases and J dropped 2 bases, with 11 bases sitting between them. CDR3 sequence: CSASRRGGNQPQHF. The DNA for the CDR3 is TGCAGTGCTAGCCGGCGCGGGGGCAATCAGCCCCAGCATTTT.

This clone showed up just a few times. V gene TRBV6-2 or TRBV6-3 combines with J gene TRBJ1-6, with D possibly being TRBD1 (5 bases). The CDR3 contains 14 residues. The V end lost 0 bases, the J end lost 11 bases, and 11 bases lay between the germline ends. Germline lookup yields CDR1 MNHEY and CDR2 SVGEGT. The DNA for the CDR3 is TGTGCCAGCAGTTACTCGGGGGGTTCGGCACCCCTCCACTTT. Translating it yields CASSYSGGSAPLHF.

This clone appeared a few times. The chain has TRBV14 and TRBJ2-2; D possibly uses TRBD1 or TRBD2 (5 bases each). Germline CDR1 is SGHDN and CDR2 is FVKESK. The CDR3 is 15 residues long. V was clipped by 9 bases and J by 5 bases, with 19 bases between them. Written as DNA, the CDR3 is TGTGCCAGAAGCAAAGATCGGGGCGGGACCGGGGAGCTGTTTTTT. Encoded protein: CARSKDRGGTGELFF.

This clone occurred a few times. This sequence joins TRBV12-3 or TRBV12-4 and TRBJ2-7; D remains unclear. CDR3 size: 11 residues. Deletions cut 0 bases from V and 5 bases from J, with 2 bases between. The CDR3 reads CASSLAHEQYF. CDR3 sequence (DNA): TGTGCCAGCAGTTTAGCCCACGAGCAGTACTTC.

This clone was observed at least ten times. This sequence joins TRBV6-5 and TRBJ1-5; D is ambiguous. This CDR3 comprises 17 residues. In germline, CDR1 is MNHEY, CDR2 SVGAGI. The V gene lost 0 bases and the J gene lost 5 bases, with 17 bases spanning the gap. The CDR3 spells CASSYSIPGLGDQPQHF. CDR3 nucleotides: TGTGCCAGCAGTTACTCGATTCCAGGCCTCGGGGATCAGCCCCAGCATTTT.

In this sample, this clone turned up many times. The chain combines TRBV20-1 with TRBJ2-3, with 10 nucleotides matching TRBD2. This CDR3 region has 15 residues. Trimming removed 0 bases from V and 6 bases from J; junction bases left unmatched: 6. Germline CDR1 DFQATT, CDR2 SNEGSKA (reference sequence). CDR3 in amino acids: CSARDRAGGPDTQYF. The CDR3 coding sequence is TGCAGTGCTAGAGATCGAGCGGGAGGGCCCGATACGCAGTATTTT.

The rearrangement links TRBV5-1 to TRBJ1-1; 8 bases align to TRBD1. Per the germline V gene, CDR1 is SGHRS and CDR2 is YFSETQ. V was clipped by 2 bases and J by 5 bases; unmatched bases: 8. The CDR3 consists of 15 residues. CDR3 in DNA: TGCGCCAGCAGCTTTCTGACAGGGGTAGGAACTGAAGCTTTCTTT. It codes for CASSFLTGVGTEAFF.

The sample holds many counts of this clone. The V and J genes are TRBV7-2 and TRBJ2-7, with 11 positions matching TRBD2. CDR3 length equals 13 residues. CDR1 is SGHTA, CDR2 FQGNSA, per germline. The trim removed 6 bases at V and 7 bases at J, leaving 5 bases unmatched. CDR3 sequence (DNA): TGTGCCAGCAGAATAGCGGGAGGGCTTGAGCAGTACTTC. Its protein is CASRIAGGLEQYF.

Ten or more counts support this clone. The gene calls are TRBV28 and TRBJ1-1; the D gene is possibly TRBD1 (5 bases). CDR1 MDHEN and CDR2 SYDVKM come from the germline V gene. V lost 2 bases to trimming and J lost 4 bases, with 11 bases between them. The CDR3 extends over 14 amino acids. Here the CDR3 reads CASSLGRAVTEAFF. The CDR3 DNA is TGTGCCAGCAGTTTAGGCAGGGCGGTCACTGAAGCTTTCTTT.

This clone has a handful of counts. The gene calls are TRBV5-1 and TRBJ2-7; 7 nucleotides match TRBD1. The CDR3 spans 15 residues. V was pared by 0 bases and J by 3 bases, with 6 bases of the junction left unmatched. Germline CDR1 SGHRS, CDR2 YFSETQ. This CDR3 reads CASSLASSGGYEQYF. The CDR3 nucleotides read TGCGCCAGCAGCTTGGCTTCTTCAGGGGGCTACGAGCAGTACTTC.

This clone was counted at least ten times. The chain has TRBV11-3 and TRBJ1-4; D uncertain. The length of the CDR3 is 14 residues. Germline V gives CDR1 SGHNT, CDR2 YENEEA. Trimming left V 1 base short and J 5 bases short, with 8 bases between. The CDR3 DNA follows: TGTGCCAGCAGCTTAGGCAGTGGAAATGAAAAACTGTTTTTT. Amino acid sequence: CASSLGSGNEKLFF. The whole variable domain, filled in from reference TRBV11-3 and TRBJ1-4, reads EAGVVQSPRYKIIEKKQPVAFWCNPISGHNTLYWYLQNLGQGPELLIRYENEEAVDDSQLPKDRFSAERLKGVDSTLKIQPAELGDSAVYLCASSLGSGNEKLFFGSGTQLSVL.

This clone was counted a few times. The chain combines TRBV2 with TRBJ2-7; 10 positions agree with TRBD2. This CDR3 comprises 14 residues. J was trimmed by 2 bases and V by 6 bases; bases with no gene match: 4. The germline CDR1 and CDR2 sequences are SNHLY and FYNNEI. This CDR3 reads CASRTGTSAYEQYF. Written as DNA, the CDR3 is TGTGCCAGCAGAACAGGGACTAGCGCCTACGAGCAGTACTTC. The whole variable domain, filled in from reference TRBV2 and TRBJ2-7, reads EPEVTQTPSHQVTQMGQEVILRCVPISNHLYFYWYRQILGQKVEFLVSFYNNEISEKSEIFDDQFSVERPDGSNFTLKIRSTKLEDSAMYFCASRTGTSAYEQYFGPGTRLTVT.

This clone appeared a few times. The chain has TRBV5-1 and TRBJ2-7; 11 positions agree with TRBD1. The CDR3 is 17 amino acids. Germline CDR1 and CDR2: SGHRS and YFSETQ. The J segment lost 3 bases and the V segment lost 3 bases, leaving 11 bases of the junction unmatched. The CDR3 nucleotides read TGCGCCAGCAGCTCGAACCCCGGGACAGGGGGAGTCTACGAGCAGTACTTC. It is translated as CASSSNPGTGGVYEQYF.

This clone was picked up many times. The gene calls are TRBV7-2 and TRBJ2-5, with a weak D call TRBD1 (5 bases). Germline V gene sequence: CDR1 SGHTA, CDR2 FQGNSA. The V gene lost 5 bases and the J gene lost 4 bases, with 14 bases spanning the gap. The CDR3 length is 14 residues. CDR3 DNA: TGTGCCAGCAGCCCCCAGACCAGGGTAGAGACCCAGTACTTC. This codes for CASSPQTRVETQYF.

The gene calls are TRBV20-1 and TRBJ1-2, with TRBD1 matching over 8 bases. The CDR3 loop spans 15 amino acids. Germline-derived CDR1 and CDR2 are DFQATT and SNEGSKA (reference sequence). With V trimmed by 5 bases and J by 0 bases, 8 bases remained unmatched. The CDR3 spells CSAPTGGVPNYGYTF. In DNA form, the CDR3 reads TGCAGTGCTCCTACAGGGGGGGTCCCTAACTATGGCTACACCTTC.

This clone has at least ten counts. The rearrangement joins TRBV3-1 to TRBJ1-3; tentatively, D is TRBD1 (6 bases). The V end lost 4 bases, the J end lost 2 bases, and 15 bases lay between the germline ends. CDR3 size: 16 residues. Germline values: CDR1 LGHDT, CDR2 YNNKEL (reference sequence). This CDR3 is CASSPGRGAPGNTIYF. The CDR3 nucleotides read TGTGCCAGCAGCCCTGGGCGGGGGGCGCCTGGAAACACCATATATTTT.